This T cell receptor (beta chain) was sequenced during a study of shared clonotypes between healthy human individuals. Study context: Three plates each covered CD4 naive and memory; CD8 naive two, CD8 memory one.

The CDR3 has 16 residues. V shed 3 bases, J shed 0 bases, and the junction held 3 bases outside the gene matches. Germline V gene lookup returns CDR1 MGHRA and CDR2 YSYEKL. Using approximately 200 ng DNA, 25,000 to 35,000 T cell genomes, the sorted-subset replicate PCRs were run. Assay: immunoSEQ multiplex PCR; the TCRdb copy retains only in-frame clones and omits some. This table has 2 million to 2.5 million clones, around 93% appearing once. This clone was recorded only once. V gene TRBV4-1 combines with J gene TRBJ2-7, with 12 positions matching TRBD1. Sequencing used naive CD4+ T cells from PBMCs. Stated subset: CD45RA+ positively selected. The sequence was obtained from a man aged 18 to 29 in good health. Some clones in this sample may be carry-over from other donors' samples. CDR3 residues: CASSQGGQGASYEQYF. The CDR3, as DNA: TGCGCCAGCAGCCAGGGGGGACAGGGGGCCTCCTACGAGCAGTACTTC.